The clone carrying this TCR beta chain showed up just a few times. This sample was included in a study of Graves' ophthalmopathy and Graves' hyperthyroidism. CDR3 length equals 17 residues. V lost 6 bases and J 0 bases, leaving 21 bases between the germline ends. Germline CDR1 is SGHRS and CDR2 is YFSETQ. For repertoire sequencing, the TCR beta CDR3 regions were amplified from RNA transcripts. First-round RT-PCR relied on HTBI primers, and a second-round multiplex PCR came next. MiXCR, run by TCRdb on the multiplex PCR reads, gives a single entry per CDR3 protein. The sample has just over 400,000 distinct CDR3 sequences, roughly 20% seen once.

The receptor's source is a woman under 30 with stable Graves' hyperthyroidism. The genes are TRBV5-1 and TRBJ2-5; TRBD2 might be the D (6 bases). The specimen was peripheral blood. The CDR3 protein is CASKLEGYLAYQETQYF. The CDR3, as DNA: TGCGCCAGCAAATTAGAGGGCTATCTAGCGTACCAAGAGACCCAGTACTTC.